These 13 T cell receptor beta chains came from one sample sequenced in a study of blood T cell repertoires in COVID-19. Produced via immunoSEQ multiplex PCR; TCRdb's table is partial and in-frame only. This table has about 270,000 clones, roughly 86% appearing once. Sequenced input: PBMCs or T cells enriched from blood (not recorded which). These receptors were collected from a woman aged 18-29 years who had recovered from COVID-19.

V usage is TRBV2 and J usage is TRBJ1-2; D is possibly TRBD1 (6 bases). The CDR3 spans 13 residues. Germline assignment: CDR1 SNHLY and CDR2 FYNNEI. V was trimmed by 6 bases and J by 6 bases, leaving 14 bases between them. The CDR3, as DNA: TGTGCCAGCAGGGAAAACAGGGAAGATGGCTACACCTTC. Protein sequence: CASRENREDGYTF.

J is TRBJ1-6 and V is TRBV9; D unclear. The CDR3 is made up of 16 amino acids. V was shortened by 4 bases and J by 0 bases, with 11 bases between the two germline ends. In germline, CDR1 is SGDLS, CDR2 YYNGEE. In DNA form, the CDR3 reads TGTGCCAGCAGCCTCCGATCTAGCTCCTATAATTCACCCCTCCACTTT. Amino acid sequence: CASSLRSSSYNSPLHF.

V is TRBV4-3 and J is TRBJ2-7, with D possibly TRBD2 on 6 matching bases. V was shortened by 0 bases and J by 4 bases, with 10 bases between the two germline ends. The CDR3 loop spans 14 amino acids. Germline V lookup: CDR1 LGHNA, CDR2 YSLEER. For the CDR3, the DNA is TGCGCCAGCAGCCAAGAGGCTGGGGGGTACGAGCAGTACTTC. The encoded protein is CASSQEAGGYEQYF.

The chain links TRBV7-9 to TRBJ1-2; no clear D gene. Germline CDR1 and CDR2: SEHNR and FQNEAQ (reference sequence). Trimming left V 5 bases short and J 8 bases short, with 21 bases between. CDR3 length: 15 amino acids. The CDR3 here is CASSHIGRSEEGYTF. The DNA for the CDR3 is TGTGCCAGCAGCCATATAGGTAGATCCGAGGAGGGCTACACCTTC.

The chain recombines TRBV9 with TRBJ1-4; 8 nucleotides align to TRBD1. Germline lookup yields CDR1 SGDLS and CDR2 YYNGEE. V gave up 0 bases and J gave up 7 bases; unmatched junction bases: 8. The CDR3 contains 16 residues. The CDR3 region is CASSVGAGGAIEKLFF. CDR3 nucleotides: TGTGCCAGCAGCGTAGGTGCAGGGGGCGCGATTGAAAAACTGTTTTTT.

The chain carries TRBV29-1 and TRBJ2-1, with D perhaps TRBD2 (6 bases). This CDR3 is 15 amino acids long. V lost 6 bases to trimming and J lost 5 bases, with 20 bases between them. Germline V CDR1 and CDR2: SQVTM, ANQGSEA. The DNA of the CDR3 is TGCAGCGTACAAAAGGTCGGGACTCACAACAATGAGCAGTTCTTC. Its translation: CSVQKVGTHNNEQFF.

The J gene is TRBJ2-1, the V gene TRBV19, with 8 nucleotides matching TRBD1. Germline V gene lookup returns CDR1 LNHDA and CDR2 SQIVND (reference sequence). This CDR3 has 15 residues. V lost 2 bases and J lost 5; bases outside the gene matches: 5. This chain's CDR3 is CASSINRDRNNEQFF. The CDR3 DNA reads TGTGCCAGTAGTATAAACCGGGACAGGAACAATGAGCAGTTCTTC.

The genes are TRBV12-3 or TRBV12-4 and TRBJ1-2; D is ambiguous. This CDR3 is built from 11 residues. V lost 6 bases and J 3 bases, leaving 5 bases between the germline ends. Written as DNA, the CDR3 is TGTGCCAGCAGACTCGACTATGGCTACACCTTC. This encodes CASRLDYGYTF.

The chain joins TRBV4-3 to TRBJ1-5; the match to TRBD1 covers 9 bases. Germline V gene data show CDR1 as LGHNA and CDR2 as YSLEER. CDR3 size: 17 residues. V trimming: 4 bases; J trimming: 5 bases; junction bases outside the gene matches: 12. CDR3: CASSLTIPGQGDQPQHF. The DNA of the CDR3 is TGCGCCAGCAGCCTAACGATCCCGGGACAGGGCGATCAGCCCCAGCATTTT.

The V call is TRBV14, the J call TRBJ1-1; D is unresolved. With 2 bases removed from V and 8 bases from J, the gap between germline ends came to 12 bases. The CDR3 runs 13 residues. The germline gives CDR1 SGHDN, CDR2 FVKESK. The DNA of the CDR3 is TGTGCCAGCAGCCAAACCAGATATTCGGAAGCTTTCTTT. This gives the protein CASSQTRYSEAFF.

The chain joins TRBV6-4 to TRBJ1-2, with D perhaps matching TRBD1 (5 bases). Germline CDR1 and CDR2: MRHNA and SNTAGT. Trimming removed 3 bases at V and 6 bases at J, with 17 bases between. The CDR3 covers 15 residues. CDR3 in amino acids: CASSDTTAPRDGYTF. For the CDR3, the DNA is TGTGCCAGCAGTGATACGACAGCGCCTAGGGATGGCTACACCTTC.

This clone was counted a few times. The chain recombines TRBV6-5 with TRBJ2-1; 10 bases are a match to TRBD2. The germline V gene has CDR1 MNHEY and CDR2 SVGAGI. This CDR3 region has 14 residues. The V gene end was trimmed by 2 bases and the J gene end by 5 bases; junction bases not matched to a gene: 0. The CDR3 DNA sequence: TGTGCCAGCAGTTACAGCGGGAGGGACAATGAGCAGTTCTTC. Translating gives CASSYSGRDNEQFF.

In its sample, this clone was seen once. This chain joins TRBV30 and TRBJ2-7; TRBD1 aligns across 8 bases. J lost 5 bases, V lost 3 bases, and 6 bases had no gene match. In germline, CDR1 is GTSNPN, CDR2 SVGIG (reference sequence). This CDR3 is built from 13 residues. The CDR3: CAWSGAGGNEQYF. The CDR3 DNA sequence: TGTGCCTGGAGCGGGGCAGGGGGCAACGAGCAGTACTTC.